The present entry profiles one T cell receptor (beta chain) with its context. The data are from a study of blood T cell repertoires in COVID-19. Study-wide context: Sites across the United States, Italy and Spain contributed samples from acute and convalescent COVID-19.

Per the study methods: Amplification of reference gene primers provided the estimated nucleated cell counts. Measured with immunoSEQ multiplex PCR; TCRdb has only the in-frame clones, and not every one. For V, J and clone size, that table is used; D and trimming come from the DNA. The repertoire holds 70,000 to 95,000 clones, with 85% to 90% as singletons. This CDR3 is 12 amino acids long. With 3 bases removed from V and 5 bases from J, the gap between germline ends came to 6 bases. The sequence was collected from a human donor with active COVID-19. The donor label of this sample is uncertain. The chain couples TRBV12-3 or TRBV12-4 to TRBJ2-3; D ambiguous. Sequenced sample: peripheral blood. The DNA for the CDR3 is TGTGCCAGCAGTTTGTCGGTAGATACGCAGTATTTT. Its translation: CASSLSVDTQYF.